What follows is one T cell receptor beta chain and its context. Researchers made TCR beta libraries by using iRepertoire HTBI primers and running Arm-PCR on CDR3 regions. TCRdb redid the calling of the multiplex PCR reads with MiXCR, one entry per CDR3 protein. The sample has some 500,000 distinct CDR3 sequences; roughly a sixth are singletons. The data derive from a study of regulatory T cells in long-lasting Graves disease. As for time point: newly diagnosed GD, antithyroid drugs for less than 3 months. The TCR library was made from RNA extracted from PBMCs. CDR3 length: 15 amino acids. V shed 0 bases and J shed 2 bases, with 12 bases lying between them. The germline V gene encodes CDR1 SGHRS and CDR2 YFSETQ. The sample was also linked to a second study, of T cells in Graves' hyperthyroidism and ophthalmopathy. That work contributes: Exclusions: uncontrolled infection, other autoimmune disease, pregnancy, lactation. Peripheral blood also featured most of the thyroid clonotypes expanded above 0.001.

The source is a woman aged 35 to 59 with Graves disease. This chain links TRBV5-1 with TRBJ2-7; D possibly corresponds to TRBD2 (6 bases). The material sequenced was peripheral blood mononuclear cells (PBMCs), taken at new diagnosis, from a patient treated with antithyroid drugs. The CDR3 is CASSLEAGTPYEQYF. The CDR3 coding sequence is TGCGCCAGCAGCTTGGAGGCGGGAACTCCCTACGAGCAGTACTTC.